This T cell receptor beta chain is from a study of blood T cell repertoires in COVID-19. The CDR3 is made up of 14 amino acids. Trimming shortened V by 6 bases and J by 0 bases, and 11 bases separated the two germline ends. Germline CDR1 and CDR2: MNHEY and SVGAGI. Sequencing was performed with immunoSEQ multiplex PCR; in TCRdb, only in-frame clones are kept and a portion is missing. The sample has 95,000 to 100,000 clones; around nine tenths are singletons. The sample consisted of peripheral blood. The TCR originated in a man aged 80 or over with acute or convalescent COVID-19. V usage is TRBV6-5 and J usage is TRBJ1-1, with D possibly TRBD1 on 5 matching bases. As DNA, the CDR3 is TGTGCCAGCAGAGCGGGACGGGTGAACACTGAAGCTTTCTTT. This gives the protein CASRAGRVNTEAFF.